A selection of T cell receptor beta chains follows, all from one sample in a study of T cell changes during pregnancy in multiple sclerosis. Data came from immunoSEQ multiplex PCR; TCRdb stores just in-frame clones and leaves some out. The data hold around 56,000 clones, with roughly nine tenths observed a single time. The sample consisted of CD4+ T cells from peripheral blood mononuclear cells, taken in the first trimester of pregnancy. These receptors were taken from a female donor with multiple sclerosis, enrolled in a pregnancy study. Both conserved end residues are part of each CDR3. A D gene is named only where the DNA matches it firmly. A row's size may be missing; if present it is once, few, many or a size class.

J gene | V gene | clone size | D gene | CDR3 protein | CDR3 DNA
TRBJ2-1 | TRBV7-2 | - | - | CASSRALNSYNEQFF | TGTGCCAGCAGCCGAGCCCTAAACTCCTACAATGAGCAGTTCTTC
TRBJ2-5 | TRBV6-5 | - | TRBD2 | CASSFTLAGGRQTQYF | TGTGCCAGCAGTTTCACCCTAGCGGGGGGGCGTCAGACCCAGTACTTC
TRBJ1-4 | TRBV5-5 | few | TRBD1 | CASSDLRGQGEKLFF | TGTGCCAGCAGCGATCTTCGGGGACAGGGGGAAAAACTGTTTTTT
TRBJ1-1 | TRBV19 | once | - | CASSISREAEAFF | TGTGCCAGTAGTATCTCCAGGGAGGCTGAAGCTTTCTTT
TRBJ1-2 | TRBV6-6 | - | TRBD1 | CASTSGTAGGYTF | TGTGCCAGCACTTCTGGGACAGCGGGCGGCTACACCTTC
TRBJ1-1 | TRBV27 | - | - | CASSLDGVTEAFF | TGTGCCAGCAGTTTAGACGGGGTCACTGAAGCTTTCTTT
TRBJ2-3 | TRBV7-2 | - | TRBD1 | CASSLRTGSSTDTQYF | TGTGCCAGCAGCCTGAGGACAGGGTCAAGCACAGATACGCAGTATTTT
TRBJ1-5 | TRBV30 | - | - | CAWSVRGPNQPQHF | TGTGCCTGGAGTGTACGGGGTCCCAATCAGCCCCAGCATTTT
TRBJ2-5 | TRBV6-5 | - | - | CASSYLAAPGTQYF | TGTGCCAGCAGTTACTTAGCGGCCCCAGGGACCCAGTACTTC
TRBJ2-3 | TRBV11-3 | - | TRBD2 | CASSPGTSTNQDTQYF | TGTGCCAGCAGCCCAGGGACTAGCACTAACCAAGATACGCAGTATTTT
TRBJ1-1 | TRBV21-1 | - | - | CASSTTGSNTEAFF | TGTGCCAGCAGCACGACAGGGTCGAACACTGAAGCTTTCTTT
TRBJ2-1 | TRBV7-9 | - | TRBD2 | CASSYYGTTYYNEQFF | TGTGCCAGCAGCTATTACGGGACTACCTACTACAATGAGCAGTTCTTC
TRBJ1-1 | TRBV5-1 | once | TRBD1 | CASSSRQGGGWNTEAFF | TGCGCCAGCAGCTCGCGACAGGGCGGTGGGTGGAACACTGAAGCTTTCTTT
TRBJ1-2 | TRBV5-8 | - | TRBD1 | CASSSDRVIYGYTF | TGTGCCAGCAGCTCCGACAGGGTAATCTATGGCTACACCTTC
TRBJ2-7 | TRBV6-5 | - | - | CASSYTSRSNEQYF | TGTGCCAGCAGTTACACTAGCAGGTCCAACGAGCAGTACTTC
TRBJ1-2 | TRBV4-3 | - | - | CASSQEGGQRSYGYTF | TGCGCCAGCAGCCAAGAAGGGGGACAACGATCCTATGGCTACACCTTC
TRBJ2-5 | TRBV12-5 | - | - | CASGPSETQYF | TGTGCTAGTGGTCCCTCGGAGACCCAGTACTTC
TRBJ1-2 | TRBV9 | - | - | CASSPTGNYGYTF | TGTGCCAGCAGCCCGACGGGGAACTATGGCTACACCTTC
TRBJ2-1 | TRBV28 | - | TRBD2 | CASSFILAGGRFNEQFF | TGTGCCAGCAGTTTTATTCTAGCGGGGGGTCGTTTCAATGAGCAGTTCTTC
TRBJ1-4 | TRBV6-5 | - | - | CASSSSMGWKKLFF | TGTGCCAGCAGTTCCAGTATGGGCTGGAAGAAACTGTTTTTT
TRBJ1-4 | TRBV6-5 | - | - | CASSLLNRGSREKLFF | TGTGCCAGCAGTTTACTCAATCGGGGGTCACGGGAAAAACTGTTTTTT
TRBJ2-6 | TRBV28 | - | - | CASSQRSGANVLTF | TGTGCCAGCAGCCAACGGTCTGGGGCCAACGTCCTGACTTTC
TRBJ1-4 | TRBV10-3 | - | - | CAIRGPLEKLFF | TGTGCCATCAGGGGCCCCCTTGAAAAACTGTTTTTT
TRBJ2-3 | TRBV4-1 | - | - | CASSQDRERGAATQYF | TGCGCCAGCAGCCAAGATAGGGAACGGGGGGCGGCCACGCAGTATTTT
TRBJ2-1 | TRBV11-2 | - | TRBD2 | CASSPILAGVTGGQFF | TGTGCCAGCAGCCCGATTTTGGCGGGGGTAACCGGGGGGCAGTTCTTC
TRBJ2-7 | TRBV23-1 | - | - | CASSQLPGGYPYEQYF | TGCGCCAGCAGTCAATTGCCCGGGGGTTACCCCTACGAGCAGTACTTC
TRBJ2-6 | TRBV7-2 | - | TRBD1 | CASSTTGGTGANVLTF | TGTGCCAGCAGCACGACAGGGGGGACTGGGGCCAACGTCCTGACTTTC
TRBJ2-7 | TRBV5-6 | - | TRBD1 | CASSWDRSLSHEQYF | TGTGCCAGCAGCTGGGACAGGTCCCTTTCCCACGAGCAGTACTTC
TRBJ1-1 | TRBV4-3 | - | - | CASSQVIRRRAEAFF | TGCGCCAGCAGCCAAGTAATTCGCCGCCGAGCTGAAGCTTTCTTT
TRBJ1-2 | TRBV7-2 | - | TRBD1 | CASTTGTDGYTF | TGTGCCAGCACGACCGGGACAGATGGCTACACCTTC
TRBJ2-7 | TRBV11-2 | - | TRBD1 | CASSLGTGAYEQYF | TGTGCCAGCAGCTTAGGGACAGGGGCCTACGAGCAGTACTTC
TRBJ1-1 | TRBV6-1 | - | TRBD1 | CASIPTGALNTEAFF | TGTGCCAGCATCCCGACAGGGGCCCTTAACACTGAAGCTTTCTTT
TRBJ2-2 | TRBV5-1 | - | TRBD2 | CASSWTSGGTGELFF | TGCGCCAGCAGCTGGACTAGCGGGGGGACCGGGGAGCTGTTTTTT
TRBJ1-6 | TRBV7-9 | - | TRBD1 | CASSYSPGQGFNSPLHF | TGTGCCAGCAGCTATTCCCCGGGACAGGGTTTTAATTCACCCCTCCACTTT
TRBJ2-5 | TRBV5-6 | - | TRBD1 | CASSFPFGTGREETQYF | TGTGCCAGCAGCTTTCCCTTCGGGACAGGGAGGGAAGAGACCCAGTACTTC
TRBJ2-7 | TRBV10-3 | - | TRBD1 | CAIRRSGGYEQYF | TGTGCCATCAGGAGATCAGGGGGCTACGAGCAGTACTTC
TRBJ2-7 | TRBV19 | few | TRBD1 | CASSPGQVSYEQYF | TGTGCCAGTAGTCCGGGACAGGTCTCCTACGAGCAGTACTTC
TRBJ1-5 | TRBV2 | - | - | CASAPTTGYQPQHF | TGTGCCAGCGCCCCGACAACAGGTTATCAGCCCCAGCATTTT
TRBJ2-1 | TRBV14 | - | TRBD2 | CASSQVRGGNEQFF | TGTGCCAGCAGCCAAGTTCGGGGGGGCAATGAGCAGTTCTTC
TRBJ1-1 | TRBV19 | - | - | CASSTPGGADTEAFF | TGTGCCAGTAGTACCCCGGGGGGGGCGGACACTGAAGCTTTCTTT
TRBJ1-1 | TRBV18 | - | TRBD1 | CASSPSRDRGTEAFF | TGTGCCAGCTCACCGAGCCGGGACAGGGGGACTGAAGCTTTCTTT
TRBJ1-2 | TRBV7-2 | - | - | CASSAGPWYGYTF | TGTGCCAGCAGTGCGGGCCCTTGGTATGGCTACACCTTC
TRBJ1-6 | TRBV6-5 | - | - | CASSYPRGTLHF | TGTGCCAGCAGTTACCCACGGGGGACCCTCCACTTT
TRBJ2-5 | TRBV7-2 | - | TRBD2 | CASSGLAGGRQETQYF | TGTGCCAGCAGCGGACTAGCGGGGGGGAGGCAAGAGACCCAGTACTTC
TRBJ1-6 | TRBV6-5 | - | TRBD1 | CASSYSGTGPEPLHF | TGTGCCAGCAGTTACTCCGGGACAGGGCCTGAACCCCTCCACTTT
TRBJ2-3 | TRBV10-2 | - | TRBD1 | CASSALPGQGAKDTQYF | TGCGCCAGCAGTGCTTTACCGGGACAGGGGGCTAAGGATACGCAGTATTTT
TRBJ1-1 | TRBV18 | - | TRBD1 | CASSFDRGSTEAFF | TGTGCCAGCTCCTTCGACAGGGGTAGCACTGAAGCTTTCTTT
TRBJ2-3 | TRBV5-3 | - | - | CARTPGTEIDTQYF | TGTGCCAGAACCCCTGGAACAGAAATAGATACGCAGTATTTT
TRBJ1-3 | TRBV7-2 | few | TRBD1 | CASSAPGGIGNTIYF | TGTGCCAGCAGCGCCCCAGGGGGAATTGGAAACACCATATATTTT
TRBJ2-7 | TRBV19 | once | TRBD2 | CATKGSGAYEQYF | TGTGCCACCAAAGGGAGCGGGGCCTACGAGCAGTACTTC
TRBJ1-5 | TRBV5-8 | - | TRBD1 | CASSLGQINQPQHF | TGTGCCAGCAGCCTGGGACAGATCAATCAGCCCCAGCATTTT
TRBJ2-3 | TRBV6-4 | once | TRBD2 | CASSPSGGAVTDTQYF | TGTGCCAGCAGTCCTAGCGGGGGGGCCGTGACAGATACGCAGTATTTT
TRBJ2-4 | TRBV9 | once | - | CASSPRGGGIQYF | TGTGCCAGCAGCCCTCGGGGAGGGGGCATTCAGTACTTC
TRBJ2-4 | TRBV25-1 | - | - | CASSEQGNIQYF | TGTGCCAGCAGTGAACAGGGAAACATTCAGTACTTC
TRBJ1-5 | TRBV5-4 | - | - | CASSLGEDSNQPQHF | TGTGCCAGCAGCTTAGGAGAGGATAGCAATCAGCCCCAGCATTTT